This TCR beta chain is from a study of prognosis after radiotherapy for stage I lung cancer. Study-wide background: All of the enrolled patients had stage I non-small cell lung cancer, and they joined between 2018 and January 2019.

This clonotype was seen repeatedly, ten times or more. CDR1 is SGHNT, CDR2 YYREEE, per germline (reference sequence). This CDR3 is built from 15 residues. The germline V and J ends were trimmed by 3 bases and 7 bases, with 20 bases remaining between them. With two-round multiplex PCR, TCR beta CDR3 sequences were amplified from genomic DNA. Gene-specific TRBV and TRBJ primers were used in PCR round one. TCRdb re-analysed the multiplex PCR reads in MiXCR, keeping a single row per CDR3 protein. The profile shows around 20,000 distinct CDR3 sequences, roughly 55% of them singletons. V and J are TRBV5-4 and TRBJ2-7; TRBD2 is a possible D gene (6 bases). The starting material was PBMCs, obtained before or after stereotactic body radiation therapy (not recorded which). The sequence derives from a donor aged 50 or older with non-small cell lung cancer. CDR3 sequence (DNA): TGTGCCAGCAGCTCCCAAGCGGGTGCCTTTAAAGAGCAGTACTTC. Translated, it gives CASSSQAGAFKEQYF.